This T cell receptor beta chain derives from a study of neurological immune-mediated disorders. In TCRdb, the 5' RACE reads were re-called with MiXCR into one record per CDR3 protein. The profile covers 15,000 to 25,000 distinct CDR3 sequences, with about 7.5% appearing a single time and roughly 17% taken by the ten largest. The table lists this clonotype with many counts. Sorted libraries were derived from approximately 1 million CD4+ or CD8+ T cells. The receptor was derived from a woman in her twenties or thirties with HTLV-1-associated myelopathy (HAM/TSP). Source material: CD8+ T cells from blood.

The CDR3 sequence is CASSFLPFASQEYEQYF. The CDR3 DNA sequence: TGTGCCAGCAGCTTCCTGCCCTTTGCCTCGCAAGAATACGAGCAGTACTTC. The genes are TRBV7-9 and TRBJ2-7; no reliable D call. This CDR3 has 17 amino acids. Between the trimmed V and J ends, which lost 3 bases and 4 bases, there was a span of 22 bases. The germline CDR1 and CDR2 sequences are SEHNR and FQNEAQ (reference sequence).